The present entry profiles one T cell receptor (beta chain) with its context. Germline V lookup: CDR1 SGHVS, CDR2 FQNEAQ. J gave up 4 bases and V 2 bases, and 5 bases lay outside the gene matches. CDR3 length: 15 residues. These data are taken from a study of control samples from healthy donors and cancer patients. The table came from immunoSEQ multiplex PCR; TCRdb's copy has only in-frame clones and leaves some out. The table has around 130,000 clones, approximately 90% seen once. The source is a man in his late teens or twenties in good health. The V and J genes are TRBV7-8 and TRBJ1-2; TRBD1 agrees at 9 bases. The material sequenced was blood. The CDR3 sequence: CASSLTGQGGYGYTF. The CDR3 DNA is TGTGCCAGCAGCTTAACGGGACAGGGTGGCTATGGCTACACCTTC.